The clone carrying this TCR beta chain was found a few times. Treatment in this sample: treatment-naive control, cytoreductive nephrectomy. Controls were unirradiated tumors from treatment-naive cytoreductive nephrectomy patients. The source of the sample is a study of radiation and T cells in renal cell carcinoma. From germline, CDR1 is SEHNR and CDR2 FQNEAQ (reference sequence). The CDR3 totals 12 residues. Trimming took 5 bases from V and 8 from J, leaving 13 bases between them. Assay: immunoSEQ multiplex PCR; the TCRdb copy retains only in-frame clones and omits some. The repertoire has some 9,800 clones, approximately 60% of them found once; the top ten carry approximately 15%.

Sequencing used tumor tissue, obtained from a patient whose treatment was nephrectomy without radiotherapy. The sequence came from a man in his 60s with renal cell carcinoma. The V gene is TRBV7-9, the J gene TRBJ2-7; weak D call: TRBD2 (5 bases). CDR3 in amino acids: CASSRTGEKQYF. CDR3 bases: TGTGCCAGCAGCCGGACCGGGGAAAAGCAGTACTTC.